The entry below describes one TCR beta chain. These data originate in a study of blood T cell repertoires in COVID-19. Study at large: Samples taken during acute and convalescent COVID-19 were collected in the United States, Italy and Spain. Sources were T cells, B-cell-depleted T cells, or PBMCs; the material itself was cDNA or gDNA.

Germline assignment: CDR1 SGHRS and CDR2 YFSETQ. The V gene end was trimmed by 2 bases and the J gene end by 7 bases; junction bases not matched to a gene: 5. This CDR3 contains 15 residues. Source study methods: From reference gene primer amplification, estimates of nucleated cell counts were derived. The method was immunoSEQ multiplex PCR; TCRdb's version includes in-frame clones alone and lacks a portion of them. V and J calls and clone size follow that table, whereas D and trimming were derived from the DNA. Of 85,000 to 130,000 clones in the sample, approximately 80% were seen once. V and J are TRBV5-1 and TRBJ1-4; 10 positions agree with TRBD1. The receptor comes from a man aged 55 to 70 with acute or convalescent COVID-19. Sequenced material: peripheral blood. DNA for the CDR3: TGCGCCAGCAGCTTTAGACAGGGGGCCAGTGAAAAACTGTTTTTT. It is translated as CASSFRQGASEKLFF.